These 7 T cell receptor beta chains share one sample of origin, sequenced in a study of OX40 agonist ivuxolimab in advanced cancers. Profiling relied on immunoSEQ multiplex PCR, and the TCRdb table lists in-frame clones only, not all of them. The sample includes over 55,000 clones, 94% of them seen just once. Source: CD4+ or CD8+ T cells sorted from blood, taken in a trial of the OX40 agonist ivuxolimab. Receptor source: an adult with an advanced solid tumor such as melanoma, head and neck, liver or kidney cancer.

The chain couples TRBV27 to TRBJ2-3; the match to TRBD2 covers 8 bases. The V and J ends lost 5 bases and 3 bases, in that order; junction bases with no gene match: 10. This CDR3 comprises 16 residues. In germline, CDR1 is MNHEY, CDR2 SMNVEV (reference sequence). CDR3 sequence: CASSAPRLAKTDTQYF. Written as DNA, the CDR3 is TGTGCCAGCAGTGCCCCCCGACTAGCGAAAACAGATACGCAGTATTTT.

The rearrangement joins TRBV7-2 to TRBJ2-3, with unresolved D. V shed 6 bases and J shed 6 bases, with 22 bases lying between them. Germline V lookup: CDR1 SGHTA, CDR2 FQGNSA. The CDR3 extends over 16 amino acids. CDR3 protein: CASRYTPVAVTDTQYF. In nucleotides, the CDR3 is TGTGCCAGCAGGTATACACCTGTTGCTGTGACGGATACGCAGTATTTT.

The V call is TRBV27, the J call TRBJ2-5, with unresolved D. This CDR3 is 13 amino acids long. Looked up from germline, CDR1 is MNHEY and CDR2 is SMNVEV (reference sequence). Deletions cut 7 bases from V and 5 bases from J, with 14 bases between. For the CDR3, the DNA is TGTGCCAGCAACTCTAGTTCATCGGAGACCCAGTACTTC. It yields the protein CASNSSSSETQYF.

In nucleotides, the CDR3 is TGTGCTAGTGGTTTGGGGACAGGGGTCTACAATGAGCAGTTCTTC. Amino acids: CASGLGTGVYNEQFF. The chain carries TRBV12-5 and TRBJ2-1, with TRBD1 identical over 9 bases. Germline CDR1 and CDR2: LGHNT and FRNRAP. J lost 3 bases, V lost 1 base, and 1 base had no gene match. This CDR3 contains 15 residues.

V usage is TRBV6-5 and J usage is TRBJ1-1, with D unclear. This CDR3 comprises 15 residues. V gave up 0 bases and J gave up 2 bases, with 10 bases separating them. Germline CDR1 and CDR2: MNHEY and SVGAGI. CDR3 residues: CASSYSGLANTEAFF. CDR3 nucleotides: TGTGCCAGCAGTTACTCCGGTCTAGCAAACACTGAAGCTTTCTTT.

A few counts support this clone. The rearrangement uses TRBV11-2 and TRBJ1-3; D remains unclear. In germline, CDR1 is SGHAT, CDR2 FQNNGV. V was pared by 3 bases and J by 8 bases, with 5 bases between. This CDR3 is built from 11 residues. The CDR3 reads CASSFGDTIYF. The DNA for the CDR3 is TGTGCCAGCAGCTTCGGTGACACCATATATTTT.

This clone showed up just a few times. The chain combines TRBV7-6 with TRBJ1-1; no firm D call. CDR3 length: 12 residues. V dropped 2 bases and J dropped 1 base, with 2 bases sitting between them. In germline, CDR1 is SGHVS, CDR2 FNYEAQ. The CDR3 DNA follows: TGTGCCAGCAGCTTATGGAACACTGAAGCTTTCTTT. Amino acid sequence: CASSLWNTEAFF. The variable domain in full, completed from reference TRBV7-6 and TRBJ1-1, reads GAGVSQSPRYKVTKRGQDVALRCDPISGHVSLYWYRQALGQGPEFLTYFNYEAQQDKSGLPNDRFSAERPEGSISTLTIQRTEQRDSAMYRCASSLWNTEAFFGQGTRLTVV.